These T cell receptor beta chains were read from a single sample in a study of tumor-infiltrating lymphocytes in primary liver carcinoma. MiXCR, applied by TCRdb to the multiplex PCR reads, yields one record per CDR3 protein. Of a few hundred thousand distinct CDR3 sequences in the sample, about three fifths were seen once. Sequenced: peripheral blood. Every receptor here comes from a woman younger than 45 with primary liver carcinoma and hepatitis B virus infection. The CDR3 runs from the conserved cysteine through the conserved F or W. Each record gives: J gene, clone size, V gene, D gene, CDR3 DNA, CDR3 protein. The D gene is left open where the match is weak. Clone sizes are given selectively: once, few, many, or a class where the clone is expanded.

>TRBJ2-3|NA|TRBV29-1|NA
TGCAGCTCGCTCCCAGGGAGTGTCGCAGATACGCAGTATTTT
CSSLPGSVADTQYF
>TRBJ2-3|many|TRBV29-1|NA
TGCAGCGTTGGAGATACGCAGTATTTT
CSVGDTQYF
>TRBJ2-7|NA|TRBV4-2|NA
TGTGCCAGCAGCCAAGGATTCAGGGCAGTAACATCCTGCGAGCAGTACTTC
CASSQGFRAVTSCEQYF
>TRBJ2-1|NA|TRBV11-2|NA
TGTGCCAGGAGCTCAGGCCACTCCAATGAGCAGTTCTTC
CARSSGHSNEQFF
>TRBJ2-7|NA|TRBV11-1|NA
TGTGCCAGCAGCTCTGCCGTGGGGGCGCAAAACGAGCAGTACTTC
CASSSAVGAQNEQYF
>TRBJ1-5|few|TRBV5-6|NA
TGTGCCAGCAGCTCTGTTCAGGGTAAAAATCAGCCCCAGCATTTT
CASSSVQGKNQPQHF
>TRBJ2-3|NA|TRBV10-3|TRBD2
TGTGCCATCAGGGGAGGGACTAGCGGGACCGATACGCAGTATTTT
CAIRGGTSGTDTQYF
>TRBJ2-1|many|TRBV11-3|TRBD2
TGTGCCAGCAGCTCAGCTAGCGGGAGAAGGGACTACAATGAGCAGTTCTTC
CASSSASGRRDYNEQFF
>TRBJ2-3|NA|TRBV4-1|NA
TGCACCAGCAGCCAACTAGATGCCGATACGCAGTATTTT
CTSSQLDADTQYF
>TRBJ1-1|NA|TRBV11-2|NA
TGTGCCAGCAGGAGGGGACAGAACACTGAAGCTTTCTTT
CASRRGQNTEAFF
>TRBJ2-1|NA|TRBV4-2|TRBD2
TGTACCAGCAGCCAAGATCTCCAGGGACTAGCGAGGGATGAGCAGTTCTTC
CTSSQDLQGLARDEQFF
>TRBJ2-7|NA|TRBV6-6|NA
TGTGCCAGCAGTTACTCAAGCTACGACCAGTACTTC
CASSYSSYDQYF
>TRBJ2-1|NA|TRBV30|NA
TGTGCCTGGAGTTCTGACTACAATAAGCAGTTCTTC
CAWSSDYNKQFF
>TRBJ1-1|many|TRBV6-6|NA
TGTGCCAGCAGTTCTCTTGACGGGAACACTGAAGCTTTCTTT
CASSSLDGNTEAFF
>TRBJ2-2|NA|TRBV6-5|NA
TGTGCCAGCAGTTGGCGCAGGGGAATCGTCGGGGAGCTGTTCTTT
CASSWRRGIVGELFF
>TRBJ1-5|few|TRBV12-5|NA
TGTGCTACCATCACAGGGAACAATCAGCCCCAGCATTTT
CATITGNNQPQHF